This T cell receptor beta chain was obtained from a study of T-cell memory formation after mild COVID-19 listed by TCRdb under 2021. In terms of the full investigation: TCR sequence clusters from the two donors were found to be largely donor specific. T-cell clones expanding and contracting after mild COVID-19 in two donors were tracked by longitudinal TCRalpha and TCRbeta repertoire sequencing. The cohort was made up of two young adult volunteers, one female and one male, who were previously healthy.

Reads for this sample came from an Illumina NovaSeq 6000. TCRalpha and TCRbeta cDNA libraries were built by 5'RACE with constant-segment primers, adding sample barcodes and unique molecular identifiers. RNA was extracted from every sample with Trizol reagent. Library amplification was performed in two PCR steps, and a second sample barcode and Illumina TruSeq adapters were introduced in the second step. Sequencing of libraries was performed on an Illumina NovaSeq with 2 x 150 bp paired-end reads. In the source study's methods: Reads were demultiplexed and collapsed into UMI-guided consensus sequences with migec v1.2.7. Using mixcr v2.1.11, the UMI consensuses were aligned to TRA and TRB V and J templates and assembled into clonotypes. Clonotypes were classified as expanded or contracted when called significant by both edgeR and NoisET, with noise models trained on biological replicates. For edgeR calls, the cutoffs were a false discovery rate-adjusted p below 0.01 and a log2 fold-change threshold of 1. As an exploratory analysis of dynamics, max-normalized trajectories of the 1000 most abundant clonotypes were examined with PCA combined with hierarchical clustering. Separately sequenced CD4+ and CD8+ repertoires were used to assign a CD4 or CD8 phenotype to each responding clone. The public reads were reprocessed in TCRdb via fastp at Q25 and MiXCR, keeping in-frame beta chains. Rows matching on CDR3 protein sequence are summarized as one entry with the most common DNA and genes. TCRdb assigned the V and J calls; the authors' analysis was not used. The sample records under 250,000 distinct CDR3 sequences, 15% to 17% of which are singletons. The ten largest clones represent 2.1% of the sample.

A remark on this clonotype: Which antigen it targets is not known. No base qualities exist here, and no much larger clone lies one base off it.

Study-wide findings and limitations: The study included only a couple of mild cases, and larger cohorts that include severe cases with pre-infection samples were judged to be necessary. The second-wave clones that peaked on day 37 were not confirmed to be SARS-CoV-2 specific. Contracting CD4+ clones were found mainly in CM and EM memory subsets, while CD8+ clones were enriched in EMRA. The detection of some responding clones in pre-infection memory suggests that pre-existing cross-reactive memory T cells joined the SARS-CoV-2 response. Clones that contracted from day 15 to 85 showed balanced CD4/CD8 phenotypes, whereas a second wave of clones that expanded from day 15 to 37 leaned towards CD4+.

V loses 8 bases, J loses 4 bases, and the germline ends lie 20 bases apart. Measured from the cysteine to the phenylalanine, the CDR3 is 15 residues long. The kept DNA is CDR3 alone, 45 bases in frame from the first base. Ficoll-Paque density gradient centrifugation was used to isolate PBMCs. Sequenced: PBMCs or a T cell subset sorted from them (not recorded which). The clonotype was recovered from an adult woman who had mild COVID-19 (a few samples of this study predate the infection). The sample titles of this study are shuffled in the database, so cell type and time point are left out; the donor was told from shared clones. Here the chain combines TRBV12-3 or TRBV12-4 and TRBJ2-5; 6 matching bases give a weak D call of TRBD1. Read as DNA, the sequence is TGTGCCAGCCGATACAGGGCTAGCTTCGGAGAGACCCAGTACTTC. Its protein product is CASRYRASFGETQYF.